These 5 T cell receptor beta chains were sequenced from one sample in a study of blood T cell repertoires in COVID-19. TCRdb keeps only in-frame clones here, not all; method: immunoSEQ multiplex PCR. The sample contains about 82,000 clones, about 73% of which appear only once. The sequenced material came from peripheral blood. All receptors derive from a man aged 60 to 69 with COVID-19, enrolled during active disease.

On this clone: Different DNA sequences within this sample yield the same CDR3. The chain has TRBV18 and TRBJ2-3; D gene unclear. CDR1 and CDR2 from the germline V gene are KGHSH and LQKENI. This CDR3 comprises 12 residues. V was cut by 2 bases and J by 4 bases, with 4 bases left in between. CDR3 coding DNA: TGTGCCAGCTCACCATCAGCAGATACGCAGTATTTT. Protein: CASSPSADTQYF.

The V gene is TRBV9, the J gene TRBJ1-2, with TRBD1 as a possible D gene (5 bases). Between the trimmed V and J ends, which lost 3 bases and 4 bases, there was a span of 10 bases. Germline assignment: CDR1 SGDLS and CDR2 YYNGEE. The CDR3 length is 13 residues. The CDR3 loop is CASSGDLVYGYTF. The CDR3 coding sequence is TGTGCCAGCAGCGGGGACTTGGTCTATGGCTACACCTTC.

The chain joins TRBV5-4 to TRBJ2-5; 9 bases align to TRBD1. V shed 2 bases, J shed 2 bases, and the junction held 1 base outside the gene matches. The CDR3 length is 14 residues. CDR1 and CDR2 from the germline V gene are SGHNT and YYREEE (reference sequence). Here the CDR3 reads CASSFGQGQETQYF. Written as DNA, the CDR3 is TGTGCCAGCAGCTTTGGACAGGGGCAAGAGACCCAGTACTTC.

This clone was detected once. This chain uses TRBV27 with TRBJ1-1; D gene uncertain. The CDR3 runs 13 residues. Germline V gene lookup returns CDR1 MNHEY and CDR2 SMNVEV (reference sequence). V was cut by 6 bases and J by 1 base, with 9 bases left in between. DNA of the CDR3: TGTGCCAGCAGCCTGGAGAAGAACACTGAAGCTTTCTTT. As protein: CASSLEKNTEAFF.

CDR3 bases: TGTGCCAGCAGCATACAAGGACTAGCGGGTAAGAGCTCCTACAATGAGCAGTTCTTC. It encodes CASSIQGLAGKSSYNEQFF. The chain has TRBV7-3 and TRBJ2-1; TRBD2 matches at 11 bases. This CDR3 spans 19 amino acids. V lost 5 bases to trimming and J lost 0 bases; unmatched junction nucleotides: 12. Germline CDR1 and CDR2: SGHTA and FQGTGA.